Listed below are T cell receptor beta chains from one sample, sequenced in a study of T cell responses to AZD1222 COVID-19 vaccine. Profiled with immunoSEQ multiplex PCR; TCRdb holds only in-frame clones, not every one. The top ten clones hold around 4.9% of a sample with 100,000 to 130,000 clones, approximately 90% of them seen once. The sample here was peripheral blood, taken 28 days after the second AZD1222 dose. The receptors were sampled from an adult who received the AZD1222 COVID-19 vaccine. The CDR3 runs from the conserved cysteine through the conserved F or W. Each record gives: D gene, V gene, J gene, clone size, CDR3 DNA, CDR3 protein. A D gene is named only where the DNA matches it firmly. Clone size is given for some rows only: seen once, a few or many times, or a class if the clone is expanded.

-	TRBV7-2	TRBJ1-3	-	TGTGCCAGCAGCTTAGAGGGTGTAGGTCCTGGAAACACCATATATTTT	CASSLEGVGPGNTIYF
TRBD2	TRBV5-4	TRBJ2-2	-	TGTGCCAGCAGCCACCGTTTGCGGGGGGACAACACCGGGGAGCTGTTTTTT	CASSHRLRGDNTGELFF
-	TRBV3-1/TRBV3-2	TRBJ1-1	-	TGTGCCAGCAGCCCAGGGGCGCACACTGAAGCTTTCTTT	CASSPGAHTEAFF
-	TRBV6-5	TRBJ2-1	once	TGTGCCAGCAGCATCAGAGGGAATGAGCAGTTCTTC	CASSIRGNEQFF
-	TRBV19	TRBJ1-1	-	TGTGCCAGTAGTAGGTTGATCGGAGCGTGGACTTTCTTT	CASSRLIGAWTFF
-	TRBV25-1	TRBJ1-1	-	TGTGCCAGCAGTGCAGGGAACACTGAAGCTTTCTTT	CASSAGNTEAFF
-	TRBV29-1	TRBJ1-1	-	TGCAGCGTTGAACAAGGTTTGCACGAAGCTTTCTTT	CSVEQGLHEAFF
-	TRBV9	TRBJ1-1	-	TGTGCCAGCAGCGTTCTGGGGAACACTGAAGCTTTCTTT	CASSVLGNTEAFF
TRBD1	TRBV4-1	TRBJ2-1	-	TGCGCCAGCAGGGGGACAGGGGACTACAATGAGCAGTTCTTC	CASRGTGDYNEQFF
-	TRBV5-6	TRBJ1-1	-	TGTGCCAGCAGCTTGGAGGGGAGAGAATTGAACACTGAAGCTTTCTTT	CASSLEGRELNTEAFF
-	TRBV30	TRBJ1-1	-	TGTGCCTGGAGTCCTACAACCACTGAAGCTTTCTTT	CAWSPTTTEAFF
TRBD1	TRBV7-9	TRBJ2-2	-	TGTGCCAGCACCCTGCAGGGGGAGAACACCGGGGAGCTGTTTTTT	CASTLQGENTGELFF
TRBD1	TRBV11-3	TRBJ1-1	-	TGTGCCAGCAGCTCCCGGGACAGGGACACTGAAGCTTTCTTT	CASSSRDRDTEAFF